What follows describes a single T cell receptor beta chain. Trimming stripped 5 bases from V and 7 bases from J, with 11 bases between. The germline CDR1 and CDR2 sequences are SEHNR and FQNEAQ (reference sequence). The CDR3 is made up of 13 amino acids. The data are from a study of blood T cell repertoires in COVID-19. At the level of the study: The analysed material was cDNA or gDNA that came from T cells, B-cell-depleted T cells, or PBMCs.

Assay: immunoSEQ multiplex PCR; the TCRdb copy retains only in-frame clones and omits some. Counted here are 270,000 or so clones, roughly 84% occurring once; the ten biggest clones make up about 3.4%. This TCR came from a woman aged 18-29 years with acute or convalescent COVID-19. V is TRBV7-9 and J is TRBJ2-2; maybe TRBD1 (5 bases). The sequenced sample was peripheral blood. CDR3 protein: CASSPQGVGELFF. CDR3 coding DNA: TGTGCCAGCAGCCCCCAGGGTGTCGGGGAGCTGTTTTTT.